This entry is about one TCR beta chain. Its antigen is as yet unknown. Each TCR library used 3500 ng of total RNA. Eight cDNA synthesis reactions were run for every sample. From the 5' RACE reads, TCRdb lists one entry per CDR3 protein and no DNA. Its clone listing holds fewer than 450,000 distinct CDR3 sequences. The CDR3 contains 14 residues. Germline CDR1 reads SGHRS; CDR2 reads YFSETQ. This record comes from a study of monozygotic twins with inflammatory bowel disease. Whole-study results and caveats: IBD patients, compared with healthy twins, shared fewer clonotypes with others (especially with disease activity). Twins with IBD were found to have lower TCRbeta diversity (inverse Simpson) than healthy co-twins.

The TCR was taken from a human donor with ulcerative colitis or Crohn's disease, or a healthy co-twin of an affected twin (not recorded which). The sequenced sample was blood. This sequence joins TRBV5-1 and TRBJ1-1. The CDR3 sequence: CASSPQSGGTEAFF.